This passage covers 9 T cell receptor beta chains from one sample sequenced in a study of human T cells and chemical hapten exposure. The time point was: patch test 2, 6 weeks after DPC sensitization. Treatment of the sample: therapeutic diphenylcyclopropenone sensitization with weekly scalp DPC. A single record per CDR3 protein comes from TCRdb applying MiXCR to the RACE reads. The sample gives a few hundred thousand distinct CDR3 sequences, nearly 6.5% of which show up once; about 5.6% is in the top ten. The sample was whole blood, taken in connection with sensitization to the hapten diphenylcyclopropenone (DPC). These receptors all stem from a woman younger than 30 with alopecia areata. Some clones in this sample may be carry-over from other donors' samples.

The rearrangement uses TRBV10-2 and TRBJ2-5; D is unresolved. Trimming removed 6 bases at V and 7 bases at J, with 9 bases between. There are 11 residues in the CDR3. Germline V gives CDR1 WSHSY, CDR2 SAAADI. CDR3 sequence (DNA): TGCGCCAGCAGCGTCCAGACGACCCAGTACTTC. Amino acids: CASSVQTTQYF.

This clonotype came up a few times. The chain combines TRBV5-1 with TRBJ1-2, with D perhaps matching TRBD1 (6 bases). V lost 3 bases and J 0 bases, leaving 12 bases between the germline ends. The CDR3 runs to 15 residues. Germline CDR1 reads SGHRS; CDR2 reads YFSETQ. In nucleotides, the CDR3 is TGCGCCAGCAGCTCGGACAGTTTTTCTAACTATGGCTACACCTTC. This encodes CASSSDSFSNYGYTF.

This clonotype has ten or more counts. The gene calls are TRBV3-1 and TRBJ1-5; D perhaps matches TRBD1 (5 bases). The CDR3 sequence is 16 residues long. The V end lost 4 bases, the J end lost 5 bases, and 18 bases lay between the germline ends. CDR1 and CDR2 from the germline V gene are LGHDT and YNNKEL (reference sequence). CDR3: CASSPSGQGVDQPQHF. The CDR3 DNA is TGTGCCAGCAGCCCCTCAGGGCAGGGAGTGGATCAGCCCCAGCATTTT.

Ten or more counts support this clonotype. The chain couples TRBV7-2 to TRBJ1-1; D may be TRBD1 (5 bases). The length of the CDR3 is 11 residues. The germline V and J ends were trimmed by 1 base and 10 bases, with 7 bases remaining between them. Germline CDR1 reads SGHTA; CDR2 reads FQGNSA. The CDR3 reads CASSLVRGAFF. The CDR3 coding sequence is TGTGCCAGCAGCTTAGTGAGGGGAGCTTTCTTT.

This clonotype was counted only a few times. The genes are TRBV27 and TRBJ2-3; D is unresolved. Trimming stripped 5 bases from V and 2 bases from J, with 8 bases between. The CDR3 sequence is 13 residues long. Germline lookup yields CDR1 MNHEY and CDR2 SMNVEV (reference sequence). The CDR3 spells CASSRRITDTQYF. CDR3 nucleotides: TGTGCCAGCAGTCGCCGGATCACAGATACGCAGTATTTT.

This sequence joins TRBV6-6 and TRBJ2-5, with 7 bases fitting TRBD1. V lost 6 bases, J lost 0 bases, and 10 bases stayed unmatched. This CDR3 spans 16 amino acids. CDR1 and CDR2 from the germline V gene are MNHNY and SVGAGI (reference sequence). The CDR3 reads CASREPGQLYQETQYF. CDR3 DNA: TGTGCCAGCAGAGAACCGGGACAGTTGTACCAAGAGACCCAGTACTTC.

This clonotype was seen only a few times. The chain has TRBV7-9 and TRBJ1-1; 8 nucleotides align to TRBD1. In germline, CDR1 is SEHNR, CDR2 FQNEAQ (reference sequence). The CDR3 is made up of 15 amino acids. The J segment lost 1 base and the V segment lost 5 bases, leaving 6 bases of the junction unmatched. CDR3 DNA sequence: TGTGCCAGCAGCCCAGGACAGGGAACGAACACTGAAGCTTTCTTT. The encoded protein is CASSPGQGTNTEAFF.

Ten or more counts support this clonotype. This rearrangement joins TRBV6-2 or TRBV6-3 to TRBJ1-1, with D hard to call. V gave up 6 bases and J gave up 6 bases, with 20 bases separating them. Germline CDR1 MNHEY, CDR2 SVGEGT. There are 15 residues in the CDR3. In nucleotides, the CDR3 is TGTGCCAGCAGCCTGCTCCCGGGTCTTGGTGCTGAAGCTTTCTTT. Its translation: CASSLLPGLGAEAFF.

This clonotype turned up a few times. The chain links TRBV5-1 to TRBJ2-7, with 7 bases fitting TRBD2. V lost 4 bases and J lost 1; bases outside the gene matches: 8. This CDR3 spans 15 amino acids. CDR1 is SGHRS, CDR2 YFSETQ, per germline. This CDR3 is CASSTTSSRSYEQYF. The CDR3 DNA reads TGCGCCAGCAGCACGACTAGCAGCAGGTCCTACGAGCAGTACTTC.